This is a list of T cell receptor beta chains from one sample in a study of T cell changes during pregnancy in multiple sclerosis. Profiling relied on immunoSEQ multiplex PCR, and the TCRdb table lists in-frame clones only, not all of them. The table lists 45,000 to 50,000 clones, about 90% of them singletons. The sequenced sample was CD4+ T cells from peripheral blood mononuclear cells, obtained in the second trimester of pregnancy. Source of these receptors: a female donor in good health, enrolled as a control in a pregnancy study. Both conserved end residues are part of each CDR3. Each record gives: V gene, J gene, clone size, D gene, CDR3 protein, CDR3 DNA. The D gene is left open where the match is weak. Rows may omit the clone size; those that give it use once, few, many or a size class.

>TRBV11-2|TRBJ1-1|.|.
CASSLQVMTEAFF
TGTGCCAGCAGCCTACAGGTGATGACTGAAGCTTTCTTT
>TRBV7-9|TRBJ1-4|.|TRBD1
CASSLVGTGVEKLFF
TGTGCCAGCAGCTTAGTGGGGACAGGGGTTGAAAAACTGTTTTTT
>TRBV6-6|TRBJ2-2|.|TRBD2
CASRTLAGGGTGELFF
TGTGCCAGCAGAACGCTAGCGGGGGGTGGGACCGGGGAGCTGTTTTTT
>TRBV2|TRBJ1-5|.|TRBD1
CASSLGTGNSNQPQHF
TGTGCCAGCAGCCTCGGGACAGGGAATAGCAATCAGCCCCAGCATTTT
>TRBV30|TRBJ1-1|.|.
CAWSELASTEAFF
TGTGCCTGGAGTGAACTTGCATCCACTGAAGCTTTCTTT
>TRBV18|TRBJ1-4|.|TRBD1
CASSPPEQGTRGKLFF
TGTGCCAGCTCACCACCGGAACAGGGGACGAGGGGAAAACTGTTTTTT
>TRBV11-1|TRBJ2-1|.|TRBD1
CASSLRGLSYNEQFF
TGTGCCAGCAGCTTAAGGGGGCTCTCCTACAATGAGCAGTTCTTC
>TRBV23-1|TRBJ1-5|.|TRBD1
CASSPPTGVLRQPQHF
TGCGCCAGCAGTCCACCGACAGGGGTGCTCCGACAGCCCCAGCATTTT
>TRBV30|TRBJ2-7|.|TRBD1
CAWSVGGDRAEYF
TGTGCCTGGAGTGTAGGGGGGGACAGGGCGGAGTACTTC
>TRBV4-3|TRBJ1-5|.|.
CASSQSWGGSNQPQHF
TGCGCCAGCAGCCAAAGCTGGGGGGGTTCAAATCAGCCCCAGCATTTT
>TRBV19|TRBJ2-2|.|.
CASSTYWGPSDTGELFF
TGTGCCAGTAGTACGTACTGGGGGCCCAGTGACACCGGGGAGCTGTTTTTT
>TRBV5-1|TRBJ1-1|.|.
CASSLDRGLVSEAFF
TGCGCCAGCAGCTTGGATCGGGGTTTAGTTTCTGAAGCTTTCTTT
>TRBV11-3|TRBJ1-3|once|.
CASSSAAGHLISGNTIYF
TGTGCCAGCAGCTCGGCGGCGGGGCACTTGATCTCTGGAAACACCATATATTTT
>TRBV5-1|TRBJ2-7|.|TRBD1
CASSLVLGTGSYEQYF
TGCGCCAGCAGCTTGGTTTTAGGGACAGGGTCCTACGAGCAGTACTTC
>TRBV10-3|TRBJ2-1|.|.
CAISENAGSGDEQFF
TGTGCCATCAGTGAGAATGCGGGGTCAGGCGATGAGCAGTTCTTC
>TRBV7-3|TRBJ2-2|.|TRBD2
CASSLSPSGGGGELFF
TGTGCCAGCAGCTTAAGCCCTAGCGGGGGGGGCGGGGAGCTGTTTTTT
>TRBV27|TRBJ1-1|.|.
CASSLAIGGETEAFF
TGTGCCAGCAGTTTAGCTATCGGGGGGGAAACTGAAGCTTTCTTT
>TRBV7-6|TRBJ1-3|.|.
CASSLDRVSGNTIYF
TGTGCCAGCAGCCTGGACAGAGTCTCTGGAAACACCATATATTTT
>TRBV5-5|TRBJ2-7|.|TRBD1
CASSSDPGQGNRKQYF
TGTGCCAGCAGCTCAGATCCGGGACAGGGTAATCGAAAGCAGTACTTC
>TRBV30|TRBJ2-3|.|TRBD1
CAWSGQGGTDTQYF
TGTGCCTGGAGCGGACAGGGGGGCACAGATACGCAGTATTTT
>TRBV18|TRBJ1-1|once|.
CASSPGQNLNTEAFF
TGTGCCAGCTCACCCGGACAGAATCTGAACACTGAAGCTTTCTTT
>TRBV18|TRBJ2-5|once|.
CASSLHPPGTQETQYF
TGTGCCAGCTCACTACACCCCCCAGGGACTCAAGAGACCCAGTACTTC
>TRBV11-3|TRBJ1-6|.|.
CASSPGSGNSPLHF
TGTGCCAGCAGCCCCGGATCGGGTAATTCACCCCTCCACTTT
>TRBV13|TRBJ1-2|.|.
CASSLVGGRNRLGYTF
TGTGCCAGCAGCTTAGTAGGTGGGAGGAACCGCCTGGGCTACACCTTC
>TRBV6-1|TRBJ2-7|.|.
CASKKSGTYEQYF
TGTGCCAGCAAAAAAAGCGGAACCTACGAGCAGTACTTC
>TRBV11-3|TRBJ2-3|.|TRBD2
CASSSLAGSTDTQYF
TGTGCCAGCAGCTCCCTAGCGGGGAGCACAGATACGCAGTATTTT
>TRBV19|TRBJ2-7|.|TRBD1
CASDPGTGHYEQYF
TGTGCCAGCGACCCCGGGACAGGGCACTACGAGCAGTACTTC
>TRBV5-1|TRBJ1-6|.|TRBD1
CASSSRRDSDNSPLHF
TGCGCCAGCAGCTCAAGGCGGGACAGCGATAATTCACCCCTCCACTTT
>TRBV10-3|TRBJ2-7|.|.
CAIRDTTGSEQYF
TGTGCCATCAGAGATACGACAGGATCCGAGCAGTACTTC
>TRBV9|TRBJ1-3|.|TRBD1
CASSVAQGAVGNTIYF
TGTGCCAGCAGCGTAGCGCAGGGGGCGGTTGGAAACACCATATATTTT
>TRBV6-6|TRBJ2-7|.|.
CASSYLFEQYF
TGTGCCAGCAGTTACTTATTCGAGCAGTACTTC
>TRBV13|TRBJ1-1|.|TRBD1
CASRTGGPNTEAFF
TGTGCCAGCAGAACAGGGGGGCCCAACACTGAAGCTTTCTTT
>TRBV4-3|TRBJ1-1|.|.
CASSQEGAARTEAFF
TGCGCCAGCAGCCAAGAGGGGGCGGCACGGACTGAAGCTTTCTTT
>TRBV4-1|TRBJ1-5|.|TRBD1
CASSQQLQGSSSSRSNQPQHF
TGCGCCAGCAGCCAACAATTACAGGGGTCGAGCTCGTCACGATCTAATCAGCCCCAGCATTTT
>TRBV19|TRBJ1-4|.|.
CASSIVKGRSNEKLFF
TGTGCCAGTAGTATAGTGAAGGGGCGGTCTAATGAAAAACTGTTTTTT
>TRBV27|TRBJ1-2|.|TRBD1
CASSFVTRQGIYGYTF
TGTGCCAGCAGTTTCGTAACAAGACAGGGGATCTATGGCTACACCTTC
>TRBV18|TRBJ2-7|.|.
CASSLGTGPYEQYF
TGTGCCAGCTCACTCGGCACAGGCCCCTACGAGCAGTACTTC
>TRBV5-1|TRBJ2-1|.|.
CASSSQSLYNEQFF
TGCGCCAGCAGCAGCCAATCCTTGTACAATGAGCAGTTCTTC
>TRBV2|TRBJ1-5|.|TRBD1
CASSVQGAPRQPQHF
TGTGCCAGCAGCGTCCAGGGGGCCCCCAGGCAGCCCCAGCATTTT
>TRBV19|TRBJ1-5|.|TRBD1
CAGGTGDYQPQHF
TGTGCCGGAGGGACAGGGGATTATCAGCCCCAGCATTTT
>TRBV7-2|TRBJ1-5|.|.
CASSLGDRLNQPQHF
TGTGCCAGCAGCTTAGGTGACAGGCTGAATCAGCCCCAGCATTTT
>TRBV18|TRBJ2-2|.|.
CASSLDTGELFF
TGTGCCAGCTCACTAGACACCGGGGAGCTGTTTTTT
>TRBV6-1|TRBJ1-2|.|.
CASSEEGRDYGYTF
TGTGCCAGCAGTGAAGAAGGCAGGGACTATGGCTACACCTTC
>TRBV6-5|TRBJ1-2|.|TRBD1
CASTTGQGAGYTF
TGTGCCAGCACCACTGGACAGGGAGCTGGCTACACCTTC
>TRBV30|TRBJ2-7|.|.
CAWSVERHRIAEQYF
TGTGCCTGGAGTGTGGAGCGCCACCGGATCGCCGAGCAGTACTTC
>TRBV20-1|TRBJ1-3|.|.
CSGELQDTIYF
TGCAGTGGGGAGCTCCAGGACACCATATATTTT
>TRBV6-5|TRBJ2-5|.|TRBD1
CASSYSEVRGGYQYF
TGTGCCAGCAGTTACTCGGAGGTTCGAGGGGGCTATCAGTACTTC
>TRBV2|TRBJ2-3|.|TRBD1
CASGGDRADTQYF
TGTGCCAGCGGTGGGGACAGAGCGGATACGCAGTATTTT
>TRBV12-5|TRBJ2-7|once|TRBD2
CASGGAWHDEQYF
TGTGCTTCCGGGGGGGCTTGGCACGACGAGCAGTACTTC
>TRBV7-9|TRBJ2-3|once|.
CASSLQTGSTDTQYF
TGTGCCAGCAGCTTACAGACGGGGAGCACAGATACGCAGTATTTT
>TRBV4-3|TRBJ1-6|.|.
CASSQTTEPSSYNSPLHF
TGCGCCAGCAGCCAAACAACAGAGCCAAGCTCCTATAATTCACCCCTCCACTTT
>TRBV7-6|TRBJ1-1|.|TRBD1
CASSPGTGRGTEAFF
TGTGCCAGCAGCCCGGGGACAGGGAGAGGAACTGAAGCTTTCTTT
>TRBV19|TRBJ1-3|.|.
CASSMTGSGNTIYF
TGTGCCAGTAGTATGACAGGATCTGGAAACACCATATATTTT